The 8 T cell receptor beta chains below all came from one sample that was sequenced in a study of blood T cell repertoires in COVID-19. Only in-frame clones appear in the TCRdb table, and some are missing; sequencing was by immunoSEQ multiplex PCR. Of more than 200,000 clones in the sample, approximately 91% were seen once. Input material: peripheral blood. These receptors were collected from a woman aged 55-75 years with acute or convalescent COVID-19.

The J gene is TRBJ1-2, the V gene TRBV11-2; no clear D gene. Germline V lookup: CDR1 SGHAT, CDR2 FQNNGV. This CDR3 is built from 14 residues. Trimming removed 5 bases from V and 6 bases from J, with 16 bases in between. The CDR3 sequence is CASSLMPGTDGYTF. The CDR3 region has the DNA TGTGCCAGCAGCCTAATGCCAGGCACGGATGGCTACACCTTC.

V is TRBV4-3 and J is TRBJ1-2; no definite D call. Germline V gives CDR1 LGHNA, CDR2 YSLEER. The CDR3 has 14 amino acids. Trimming stripped 1 base from V and 6 bases from J, with 12 bases between. CDR3 region: CASSQVAPSNGYTF. Written as DNA, the CDR3 is TGCGCCAGCAGCCAAGTGGCCCCTTCGAATGGCTACACCTTC.

The chain employs TRBV4-2 and TRBJ1-2; 8 positions match TRBD1. Germline values: CDR1 LGHNA, CDR2 YNFKEQ. The CDR3 totals 15 residues. The junction had 7 bases not matched to a gene; V was cut back by 0 bases and J by 7 bases. The CDR3 region is CASSQDGQGGSGYTF. The CDR3, as DNA: TGTGCCAGCAGCCAAGACGGACAGGGCGGAAGTGGCTACACCTTC.

Of note for this clone: A read error may account for a junction end that differs from germline. The chain carries TRBV3-1 (or the pseudogene TRBV3-2) and TRBJ2-4; TRBD1 might be the D (5 bases). From germline, CDR1 is LGHDT and CDR2 YNNKEL (reference sequence). The CDR3 consists of 12 residues. CDR3 sequence reads: CASSQDWGFQYF. CDR3 nucleotide sequence: TGTGCCAGCAGCCAAGATTGGGGCTTTCAATACTTC.

The chain recombines TRBV30 with TRBJ2-5, with TRBD1 matching over 10 bases. The CDR3 totals 14 residues. CDR1 is GTSNPN, CDR2 SVGIG, per germline (reference sequence). V shed 0 bases, J shed 5 bases, and the junction held 3 bases outside the gene matches. The CDR3 region has the DNA TGTGCCTGGAGTGTAGACAGGGGGCTTGAGACCCAGTACTTC. Amino acid sequence: CAWSVDRGLETQYF.

The V and J genes are TRBV18 and TRBJ1-5; D call uncertain. The germline V and J ends were trimmed by 6 bases and 2 bases, with 17 bases remaining between them. Germline-derived CDR1 and CDR2 are KGHSH and LQKENI. There are 16 residues in the CDR3. The CDR3 DNA is TGTGCCAGCTCGGCTTTAGGGTCGGGAGGCAATCAGCCCCAGCATTTT. Its protein is CASSALGSGGNQPQHF.

The rearrangement uses TRBV18 and TRBJ1-6; TRBD1 matches 7 bases. With V trimmed by 3 bases and J by 10 bases, 9 bases remained unmatched. Germline V gives CDR1 KGHSH, CDR2 LQKENI. There are 15 residues in the CDR3. The CDR3 region is CASSPMTGNSSPLHF. CDR3 coding DNA: TGTGCCAGCTCACCCATGACAGGGAATAGCTCACCCCTCCACTTT.

This rearrangement joins TRBV5-1 to TRBJ1-2; D is uncertain. The V gene's germline CDR1 is SGHRS and CDR2 YFSETQ. The CDR3 is 15 residues long. The germline V and J ends were trimmed by 0 bases and 1 base, with 10 bases remaining between them. The CDR3 coding sequence is TGCGCCAGCAGCTTGGGCACAGTCCTTAACTATGGCTACACCTTC. Protein product: CASSLGTVLNYGYTF.